This TCR beta chain came from a study of cytomegalovirus exposure and HLA in healthy donors. The study, taken as a whole, reports: Earlier analysis yielded a pattern in which most TCR beta V segments were productive about 87% or about 30% of the time.

This PCR relied on a set of 60 Vbeta primers and 13 Jbeta primers. Assay used: immunoSEQ multiplex PCR; TCRdb lists only in-frame clones, some missing. The repertoire holds 70,000 to 80,000 clones, with 78% as singletons. As regards this clone: Its antigen is still unknown. The same CDR3 arises from other DNA sequences in this sample as well.

This CDR3 is 16 amino acids long. From germline, CDR1 is KGHSH and CDR2 LQKENI. With V trimmed by 3 bases and J by 2 bases, 4 bases remained unmatched. The chain links TRBV18 to TRBJ2-3, with 11 bases aligning to TRBD2. Material for sequencing was PBMCs. This receptor was identified in a woman in her forties in good health and CMV-seropositive. The CDR3 is CASSPYSGGATDTQYF. In DNA, the CDR3 is TGTGCCAGCTCACCCTATAGCGGGGGGGCCACAGATACGCAGTATTTT.